The clone carrying this T cell receptor beta chain was counted at least ten times. Sample time point: newly diagnosed GD, antithyroid drugs for less than 3 months. PBMC-derived RNA was used for the TCR library. Construction of TCR beta libraries relied on iRepertoire HTBI primers and on Arm-PCR targeting CDR3 regions. MiXCR, applied by TCRdb to the multiplex PCR reads, yields one record per CDR3 protein. The sample lists about 540,000 distinct CDR3 sequences, about 13% occurring once. This entry comes from a study of regulatory T cells in long-lasting Graves disease. With 5 bases removed from V and 6 bases from J, the gap between germline ends came to 16 bases. This CDR3 comprises 14 residues. Germline V gene lookup returns CDR1 LGHNT and CDR2 FRNRAP. These records were also assigned to another study, of T cells in Graves' hyperthyroidism and ophthalmopathy.

The V gene is TRBV12-5, the J gene TRBJ1-1; no clear D. The sample here was peripheral blood mononuclear cells (PBMCs), taken at new diagnosis, from a patient treated with antithyroid drugs. This TCR was sampled from a young man with Graves disease. In DNA, the CDR3 is TGTGCTAGTGGTGGCCCCCCCAGGCCGTCTGAAGCTTTCTTT. This gives the protein CASGGPPRPSEAFF.